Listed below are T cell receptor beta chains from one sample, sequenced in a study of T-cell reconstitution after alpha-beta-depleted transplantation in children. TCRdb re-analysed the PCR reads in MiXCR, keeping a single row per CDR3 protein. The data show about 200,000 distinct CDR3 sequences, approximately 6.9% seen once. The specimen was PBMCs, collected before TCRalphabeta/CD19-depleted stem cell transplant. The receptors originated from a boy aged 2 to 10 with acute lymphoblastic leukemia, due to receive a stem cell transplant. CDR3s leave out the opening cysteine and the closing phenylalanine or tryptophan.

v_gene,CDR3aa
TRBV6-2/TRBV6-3,ASRHDPGLSTDTQY
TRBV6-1,ASSESLLRGGYEQF
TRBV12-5,ASGARRDRGIMGEQY
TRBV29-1,SVVGALNTEAF
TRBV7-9,ASSRTGNEQF
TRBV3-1,ASRGQQEAF
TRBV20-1,SARGRERLAGGSLTYEQY
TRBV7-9,ASTQGSTEAF
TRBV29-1,SVGRDPGELF
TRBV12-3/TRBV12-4,ASSFKLAGVNEQF
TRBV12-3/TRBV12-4,ASSPDRGTSGTVTGELF
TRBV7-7,ASSPWTEHYNEQF
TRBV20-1,SARDRKTGGIYNEQF
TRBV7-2,ASSWTGGNEQF
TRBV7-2,ASKSRGDEQF
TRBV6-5,ASSTLPGYT
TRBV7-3,ASSSSQDSYNEQF
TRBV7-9,ASSLWTVGIYEQY
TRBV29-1,SVDSAYGYT
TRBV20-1,SARSGNGVQPQH
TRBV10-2,ASSDTGSLEQY
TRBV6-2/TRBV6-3,ASSTFRDADDYGYT